The clone carrying this TCR beta chain was counted a few times. What it recognizes is unknown. Sorted populations were all over 95% pure. The whole isolated RNA underwent reverse transcription, so sequencing captured expressed TCRB transcripts. Clones were sequenced by immunoSEQ multiplex PCR, and TCRdb holds only the in-frame ones, with some missing. The sample has 300,000 or so clones; around 7.6% are singletons. This entry comes from a study of beta chain features in type 1 diabetes. The CDR3 covers 14 residues. Trimming cost V 6 bases and J 2 bases, with 14 bases left between them. CDR1 is MDHEN and CDR2 is SYDVKM in the germline V gene. Study observations and caveats: VDJ junctions in type 1 diabetes patients carried more deletions and fewer insertions. Researchers cautioned that cDNA sequencing could over-represent cells with high TCR expression.

The TCR originated in a woman under 30 in good health. The sequenced material came from central memory CD4+ T cells from blood. V is TRBV28 and J is TRBJ2-7; D is possibly TRBD1 (6 bases). The CDR3 reads CASSEWDTPYEQYF. CDR3 DNA: TGTGCCAGCAGCGAATGGGACACCCCCTACGAGCAGTACTTC.